The sequence of this TCR beta chain was determined in a study of shared clonotypes between healthy human individuals. Background on the study: CD4 naive and memory got three plates each, CD8 naive two, CD8 memory one.

Splitting the CD4+ cells yielded a CD45RA+ naive subset and a CD45RA-negative memory subset. This clone was seen a few times. The sample carries other DNA sequences with the same CDR3. Replicate PCRs from sorted subsets contained roughly 190 ng DNA, which is some 32,000 T cell genomes. TCRdb's copy holds only in-frame clones and misses some; the assay was immunoSEQ multiplex PCR. The table lists roughly 2,500,000 clones, 93% of them singletons. Germline CDR1 and CDR2: SGHRS and YFSETQ. Trimming took off 0 bases at V and 4 bases at J, with 4 bases between the two ends. This CDR3 has 12 amino acids. The sequence was obtained from a man aged 18 to 30 in good health. Some clones in this sample may be carry-over from other donors' samples. The sample comprised naive CD4+ T cells from PBMCs. As to subset: CD45RA+ positively selected. This chain links TRBV5-1 with TRBJ2-5; D uncertain. The CDR3 here is CASSLDRETQYF. CDR3 coding DNA: TGCGCCAGCAGCTTGGATCGAGAGACCCAGTACTTC.